A selection of T cell receptor beta chains follows, all from one sample in a study of cytomegalovirus exposure and HLA in healthy donors. Sequencing used immunoSEQ multiplex PCR; TCRdb keeps in-frame clones, though not all of them. Of about 95,000 clones in the sample, 60% to 80% are singletons; the top ten hold more than 12%. Input material: PBMCs. All receptors come from a woman aged 45-59 years in good health and CMV-seropositive. Each CDR3 is given with its conserved first and last residue. D genes are given only for firm matches. Rows may omit the clone size; those that give it use once, few, many or a size class.

v_gene,d_gene,abundance,j_gene,len,CDR3aa,CDR3nt
TRBV2,NA,NA,TRBJ2-5,12,CATHGEVKAVYF,TGTGCCACCCACGGGGAGGTCAAAGCTGTGTACTTC
TRBV5-1,TRBD2,NA,TRBJ2-2,18,CASSFSTELAGGTGELFF,TGCGCCAGCAGCTTTAGCACCGAATTAGCGGGAGGTACCGGGGAGCTGTTTTTT
TRBV30,NA,NA,TRBJ1-2,14,CAWSVLLTPYGYTF,TGTGCCTGGAGTGTACTCCTTACCCCCTATGGCTACACCTTC
TRBV28,TRBD1,few,TRBJ2-7,14,CASSSFGQGVEQYF,TGTGCCAGCAGTTCCTTCGGCCAGGGGGTCGAGCAGTACTTC
TRBV2,NA,NA,TRBJ1-2,14,CASRQTALNYGYTF,TGTGCCAGTAGACAGACAGCACTCAACTATGGCTACACCTTC
TRBV11-1,NA,NA,TRBJ2-7,16,CASSLIRGDLAYEQYF,TGTGCCAGCAGCTTAATCAGGGGGGATCTCGCCTACGAGCAGTACTTC
TRBV6-5,NA,NA,TRBJ2-1,14,CASSLRSSYNEQFF,TGTGCCAGCAGTTTGAGAAGCTCCTACAATGAGCAGTTCTTC
TRBV7-9,NA,once,TRBJ1-3,16,CASSLAMANSGNTIYF,TGTGCCAGCAGCTTAGCTATGGCAAACTCTGGAAACACCATATATTTT
TRBV28,NA,NA,TRBJ1-2,15,CASSHTGRSNYGYTF,TGTGCCAGCAGCCACACCGGGAGATCTAACTATGGCTACACCTTC
TRBV28,NA,few,TRBJ1-5,13,CASSGAYNQPQHF,TGTGCCTCCAGCGGGGCTTATAATCAGCCCCAGCATTTT
TRBV6-6,NA,NA,TRBJ2-3,16,CATRVDPSSGTDTQYF,TGTGCCACCAGGGTTGATCCCTCTTCAGGCACAGATACGCAGTATTTT
TRBV7-2,NA,NA,TRBJ1-5,13,CASSSQAGQPQHF,TGTGCCAGCTCTAGTCAGGCGGGTCAGCCCCAGCATTTT
TRBV7-3,NA,once,TRBJ2-4,18,CASSPDRRVSWGANIQYF,TGTGCCAGCAGCCCCGACAGACGGGTCTCATGGGGCGCGAACATTCAGTACTTC
TRBV28,NA,few,TRBJ2-7,11,CASSSYYEQYF,TGTGCCAGCAGTTCCTATTACGAGCAGTACTTC
TRBV27,TRBD2,NA,TRBJ2-1,14,CASMGTSGNNEQFF,TGTGCCAGCATGGGGACTAGCGGGAATAATGAGCAGTTCTTC
TRBV5-6,NA,NA,TRBJ2-2,16,CASSLGVLSGTGELFF,TGTGCCAGCAGCCTCGGGGTACTTTCTGGCACCGGGGAGCTGTTTTTT
TRBV5-1,NA,NA,TRBJ1-1,16,CASSLFSGQTNTEAFF,TGCGCCAGCAGCTTGTTTTCCGGACAGACGAACACTGAAGCTTTCTTT
TRBV10-2,NA,NA,TRBJ2-1,16,CASMGIAERSYNEQFF,TGCGCCAGCATGGGGATAGCGGAAAGGTCCTACAATGAGCAGTTCTTC
TRBV5-4,NA,medium-sized,TRBJ2-3,13,CASSPINTDTQYF,TGTGCCAGCAGCCCTATAAACACAGATACGCAGTATTTT
TRBV7-3,TRBD1,NA,TRBJ2-2,16,CASSFDGTAATGELFF,TGTGCCAGCAGCTTCGACGGGACAGCGGCCACCGGGGAGCTGTTTTTT
TRBV28,TRBD1,NA,TRBJ1-5,15,CASSSRDRGGQPQHF,TGTGCCAGCAGTTCACGGGACAGGGGTGGCCAGCCCCAGCATTTT
TRBV7-2,NA,once,TRBJ2-3,14,CASSSWLRLDTQYF,TGTGCCAGCAGCTCCTGGCTGCGGTTAGATACGCAGTATTTT
TRBV30,NA,NA,TRBJ1-2,12,CASPGGGCGYTF,TGTGCCTCCCCGGGGGGGGGCTGTGGCTACACCTTC
TRBV5-4,NA,NA,TRBJ1-1,15,CASSFVGHPNTEAFF,TGTGCCAGCAGCTTTGTTGGACACCCGAACACTGAAGCTTTCTTT
TRBV27,TRBD2,NA,TRBJ2-1,17,CASSPTFSGRTYNEQFF,TGTGCCAGCAGTCCGACATTTAGCGGGAGAACCTACAATGAGCAGTTCTTC
TRBV5-4,NA,once,TRBJ2-3,13,CASRLLGTDTQYF,TGTGCCAGCAGACTACTCGGCACAGATACGCAGTATTTT
TRBV28,NA,NA,TRBJ1-5,16,CASRPGGIRVGQPQHF,TGTGCCAGCAGGCCTGGGGGCATCAGGGTCGGACAGCCCCAGCATTTT
TRBV28,NA,NA,TRBJ1-5,13,CASLLQQGQPQHF,TGTGCCAGCTTGTTACAGCAAGGTCAGCCCCAGCATTTT
TRBV19,NA,NA,TRBJ2-5,14,CASSRGPERETQYF,TGTGCCAGTAGCCGGGGTCCCGAAAGGGAGACCCAGTACTTC
TRBV27,TRBD2,NA,TRBJ2-7,14,CASSPLGGGYEQYF,TGTGCCAGCAGTCCCTTAGGCGGGGGCTACGAGCAGTACTTC
TRBV7-9,NA,NA,TRBJ2-3,16,CASSPRTSPITDTQYF,TGTGCCAGCAGCCCACGCACTAGTCCAATCACAGATACGCAGTATTTT
TRBV7-2,TRBD2,NA,TRBJ2-3,14,CASSPGLGTDTQYF,TGTGCCAGCAGCCCAGGACTAGGCACAGATACGCAGTATTTT
TRBV28,TRBD2,NA,TRBJ2-3,16,CATSKAWGGDHDTQYF,TGTGCCACCAGTAAAGCTTGGGGGGGTGACCATGATACGCAGTATTTT
TRBV6-5,NA,NA,TRBJ2-7,13,CASTFGGGYEQYF,TGTGCCAGCACCTTTGGGGGAGGCTACGAGCAGTACTTC
TRBV7-8,NA,NA,TRBJ1-2,13,CASSPLRLYGYTF,TGTGCCAGCAGCCCCCTCCGTCTCTATGGCTACACCTTC